This TCR beta chain was documented in a study of beta chain features in type 1 diabetes. This clone was detected only a few times. Its target is not known. The entirety of the isolated RNA underwent reverse transcription, so expressed TCRB transcripts were sequenced. Produced via immunoSEQ multiplex PCR; TCRdb's table is partial and in-frame only. The sample records hundreds of thousands of clones, about 30% being singletons. Points from the study as a whole: Amplification by PCR could prefer shorter templates, with the same effect in patients and controls. Insertions were fewer and deletions more numerous at VDJ junctions in type 1 diabetes patients.

The sample taken for sequencing was naive CD4+ T cells from blood. The TCR originated in a man between 18 and 29 years old in good health.

The CDR3 region is CASSWPTGPAHEQYF. DNA of the CDR3: TGTGCCAGCAGCTGGCCGACCGGGCCAGCCCACGAGCAGTACTTC. The V and J genes are TRBV7-2 and TRBJ2-7; D is unclear. Deletions cut 4 bases from V and 5 bases from J, with 18 bases between. The germline V gene has CDR1 SGHTA and CDR2 FQGNSA. The CDR3 is made up of 15 amino acids.